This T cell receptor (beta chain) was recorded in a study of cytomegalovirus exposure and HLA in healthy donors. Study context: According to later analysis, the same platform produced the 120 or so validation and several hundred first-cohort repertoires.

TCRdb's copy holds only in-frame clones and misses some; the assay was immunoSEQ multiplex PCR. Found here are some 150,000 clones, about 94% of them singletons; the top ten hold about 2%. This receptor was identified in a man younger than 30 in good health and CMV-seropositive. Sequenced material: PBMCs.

The CDR3 loop is CASSPSSFSGELFF. Written as DNA, the CDR3 is TGTGCCAGCAGCCCCTCTTCGTTTTCCGGGGAGCTGTTTTTT. The chain uses TRBV5-4 and TRBJ2-2; D gene ambiguous. CDR3 length equals 14 residues. V lost 4 bases and J 6 bases, leaving 13 bases between the germline ends. CDR1 and CDR2 (germline): SGHNT, YYREEE (reference sequence).